One sample yielded the 26 T cell receptor beta chains listed below, sequenced in a study of T-cell reconstitution after alpha-beta-depleted transplantation in children. The authors prepared the TCRbeta library with unique molecular identifiers. MiXCR, applied by TCRdb to the PCR reads, yields one record per CDR3 protein. The table records under 400,000 distinct CDR3 sequences, 23% of them present only once. Source: PBMCs, mostly from graft donor cells, taken 180 days after TCRalphabeta/CD19-depleted stem cell transplant. All receptors come from a male patient younger than 18 who had a stem cell transplant for acute lymphoblastic leukemia, so the T cells may come from the graft donor.

This chain joins TRBV5-6 and TRBJ2-1, with 8 bases that match TRBD1. The V and J ends lost 0 bases and 2 bases, in that order; junction bases with no gene match: 4. The CDR3 totals 16 residues. Germline assignment: CDR1 SGHDT and CDR2 YYEEEE. The CDR3 DNA reads as TGTGCCAGCAGCTTGGGACAGGGGTCTCCCTACAATGAGCAGTTCTTC. The encoded protein is CASSLGQGSPYNEQFF.

The rearrangement links TRBV13 to TRBJ2-7; D is possibly TRBD1 (5 bases). CDR1 and CDR2 (germline): PRHDT, FYEKMQ (reference sequence). V was pared by 4 bases and J by 2 bases, with 12 bases between. The CDR3 length is 14 residues. The CDR3 DNA follows: TGTGCCAGCAGCTCGTATCAGGGAACCTACGAGCAGTACTTC. Translated, it gives CASSSYQGTYEQYF.

This clonotype came up a few times. The genes are TRBV12-3 or TRBV12-4 and TRBJ2-3, with 8 bases identical to TRBD2. The V and J ends lost 5 bases and 1 base, in that order; junction bases with no gene match: 5. CDR3 length equals 15 residues. CDR3 in amino acids: CASSRLATRTDTQYF. The CDR3, as DNA: TGTGCCAGCAGTCGACTAGCGACTCGCACAGATACGCAGTATTTT.

This clonotype was seen more than once but under ten times. The chain links TRBV9 to TRBJ1-4; D is ambiguous. The CDR3 sequence is 13 residues long. V lost 0 bases and J lost 7, with 7 bases in between. The germline V gene has CDR1 SGDLS and CDR2 YYNGEE. In DNA, the CDR3 is TGTGCCAGCAGCGTAGTCCCAAGTGAAAAACTGTTTTTT. This encodes CASSVVPSEKLFF.

This clonotype was detected ten times or more. CDR3 bases: TGCAGCGTTGGCGGGGGGGGCCAGCCCCAGCATTTT. Amino acids: CSVGGGGQPQHF. The rearrangement joins TRBV29-1 to TRBJ1-5; possibly TRBD1 for D (6 bases). This CDR3 is built from 12 residues. Looked up from germline, CDR1 is SQVTM and CDR2 is ANQGSEA. With 4 bases removed from V and 7 bases from J, the gap between germline ends came to 11 bases.

This chain links TRBV21-1 with TRBJ2-2; TRBD1 reflects the table's D call only, with no check against the DNA. TRBV21-1 has pseudogene status. There are 19 residues in the CDR3. CDR3 region: CASSSQRLTGSVPTGELFF. In DNA form, the CDR3 reads TGTGCCAGCAGCTCCCAGCGGCTCACAGGGTCGGTACCGACCGGGGAGCTGTTTTTT.

The gene calls are TRBV12-3 or TRBV12-4 and TRBJ2-7; 12 bases match TRBD2. The CDR3 sequence is 15 residues long. Losses at the gene ends were 4 bases for V and 2 bases for J; bases not matched to a gene: 3. CDR3 bases: TGTGCCAGCAGTTGGCGGACTAGCGGGACCTACGAGCAGTACTTC. This codes for CASSWRTSGTYEQYF.

The chain joins TRBV7-3 to TRBJ2-1, with 8 positions matching TRBD2. V trimming: 2 bases; J trimming: 2 bases; junction bases outside the gene matches: 5. The germline CDR1 and CDR2 sequences are SGHTA and FQGTGA. This CDR3 is built from 16 residues. The CDR3 spells CASSLSPLAAYNEQFF. CDR3 in DNA: TGTGCCAGCAGCTTATCGCCACTAGCGGCCTACAATGAGCAGTTCTTC. The whole variable domain, remainder taken from reference TRBV7-3 and TRBJ2-1, is GAGVSQTPSNKVTEKGKYVELRCDPISGHTALYWYRQSLGQGPEFLIYFQGTGAADDSGLPNDRFFAVRPEGSVSTLKIQRTERGDSAVYLCASSLSPLAAYNEQFFGPGTRLTVL.

The V gene is TRBV20-1, the J gene TRBJ2-7; TRBD1 agrees at 8 bases. CDR3 length: 15 amino acids. From germline, CDR1 is DFQATT and CDR2 SNEGSKA (reference sequence). V trimming: 1 base; J trimming: 6 bases; junction bases outside the gene matches: 11. This CDR3 is CSARVSTGATGEQYF. The CDR3, as DNA: TGCAGTGCTAGAGTATCGACAGGGGCAACCGGCGAGCAGTACTTC.

The rearrangement links TRBV12-3 or TRBV12-4 to TRBJ2-2, with D maybe TRBD1 (6 bases). This CDR3 region has 15 residues. Between the trimmed V and J ends, which lost 5 bases and 4 bases, there was a span of 14 bases. The CDR3 sequence: CASSPPGVGTGELFF. In DNA form, the CDR3 reads TGTGCCAGCAGTCCCCCAGGGGTTGGCACCGGGGAGCTGTTTTTT.

This sequence joins TRBV18 and TRBJ2-3, with D unclear. The ends were cut back, 5 bases at V and 1 base at J, with 10 bases in the middle. This CDR3 has 14 amino acids. CDR1 is KGHSH, CDR2 LQKENI, per germline. CDR3 sequence (DNA): TGTGCCAGCTCAAGAATAGAGGGCACAGATACGCAGTATTTT. Translating it yields CASSRIEGTDTQYF.

V gene TRBV5-1 combines with J gene TRBJ1-2; 9 nucleotides match TRBD1. Germline trimming cut 4 bases from V and 6 bases from J; bases unmatched to any gene: 7. Germline V gene sequence: CDR1 SGHRS, CDR2 YFSETQ. The CDR3 spans 14 residues. CDR3 sequence: CASSPGTGSDGYTF. DNA for the CDR3: TGCGCCAGCAGCCCTGGGACAGGGAGCGATGGCTACACCTTC.

The chain joins TRBV29-1 to TRBJ1-2; no clear D. Germline V gives CDR1 SQVTM, CDR2 ANQGSEA. This CDR3 has 11 residues. Trimming removed 7 bases from V and 8 bases from J, with 14 bases in between. The CDR3 DNA follows: TGCAGCGCCCAATTAGGTTTGGGCTACACCTTC. Its protein product is CSAQLGLGYTF. Based on the CDR3 plus reference TRBV29-1 and TRBJ1-2, the full variable domain is SAVISQKPSRDICQRGTSLTIQCQVDSQVTMMFWYRQQPGQSLTLIATANQGSEATYESGFVIDKFPISRPNLTFSTLTVSNMSPEDSSIYLCSAQLGLGYTFGSGTRLTVV.

This clonotype appeared a few times. J is TRBJ2-7 and V is TRBV3-1; perhaps D is TRBD1 or TRBD2 (6 bases each). CDR1 is LGHDT and CDR2 is YNNKEL in the germline V gene (reference sequence). V lost 4 bases and J 2 bases, leaving 15 bases between the germline ends. The CDR3 contains 15 residues. CDR3: CASSRGGNSAYEQYF. CDR3 bases: TGTGCCAGCAGCCGAGGGGGGAACTCGGCCTACGAGCAGTACTTC.

This clonotype was counted ten times or more. CDR3 coding DNA: TGTGCCAGCAGCTTTCCGGGACTAGCGGTGGATGAGCAGTTCTTC. It specifies CASSFPGLAVDEQFF. The chain combines TRBV5-5 with TRBJ2-1; 11 positions agree with TRBD2. The trim removed 2 bases at V and 8 bases at J, leaving 6 bases unmatched. Germline V lookup: CDR1 SGHKS, CDR2 YYEKEE (reference sequence). CDR3 length: 15 residues.

This clonotype was detected a few times. This CDR3 is CASSYSRASGSPSYEQYF. CDR3 DNA sequence: TGTGCCAGCAGTTACTCCCGGGCTAGCGGGAGCCCTTCCTACGAGCAGTACTTC. This chain joins TRBV6-5 and TRBJ2-7, with TRBD2 matching 10 bases. The CDR3 covers 18 residues. V gave up 0 bases and J gave up 1 base; unmatched junction bases: 9. Germline V gene data show CDR1 as MNHEY and CDR2 as SVGAGI.

Written as DNA, the CDR3 is TGTGCCAGCAGTTACAATAGAGGATTCACCGGGGAGCTGTTTTTT. Encoded protein: CASSYNRGFTGELFF. The V call is TRBV6-5, the J call TRBJ2-2; D is undetermined. Germline V gene sequence: CDR1 MNHEY, CDR2 SVGAGI. This CDR3 has 15 residues. Trimming pared 2 bases from V and 4 bases from J, leaving 11 bases between.

This clonotype was seen a handful of times. This rearrangement joins TRBV7-6 to TRBJ2-7; the match to TRBD1 covers 10 bases. The J segment lost 4 bases and the V segment lost 2 bases, leaving 8 bases of the junction unmatched. Germline values: CDR1 SGHVS, CDR2 FNYEAQ. The CDR3 is 16 residues long. The CDR3 DNA is TGTGCCAGCAGCTTACTTATGGGGACAGGGGTGTACGAGCAGTACTTC. This translates into CASSLLMGTGVYEQYF.

This sequence joins TRBV5-1 and TRBJ2-1, with D hard to call. From germline, CDR1 is SGHRS and CDR2 YFSETQ. Trimming pared 0 bases from V and 7 bases from J, leaving 11 bases between. The CDR3 is 14 residues long. The CDR3 spells CASSLVSGGNEQFF. CDR3 coding DNA: TGCGCCAGCAGCTTGGTGTCCGGCGGTAATGAGCAGTTCTTC.

This clonotype appeared a few times. This chain links TRBV6-5 with TRBJ2-3, with D uncertain. V was trimmed by 3 bases and J by 2 bases, leaving 9 bases between them. The CDR3 contains 14 residues. Germline lookup yields CDR1 MNHEY and CDR2 SVGAGI. CDR3 region: CASSYARNTDTQYF. The CDR3 DNA reads TGTGCCAGCAGTTATGCCCGAAACACAGATACGCAGTATTTT.

This clonotype was seen only a few times. This rearrangement joins TRBV24-1 to TRBJ2-2; tentatively, D is TRBD2 (5 bases). Germline V gene sequence: CDR1 KGHDR, CDR2 SFDVKD. The ends were cut back, 4 bases at V and 9 bases at J, with 17 bases in the middle. This CDR3 contains 15 residues. CDR3 DNA sequence: TGTGCCACCAGTGACAGTACACGAGGGAACAGGGAGCTGTTTTTT. Translating it yields CATSDSTRGNRELFF.

This clonotype was seen a handful of times. The V and J genes are TRBV29-1 and TRBJ1-1; the D gene is possibly TRBD1 (6 bases). The CDR3 has 13 amino acids. CDR1 and CDR2 from the germline V gene are SQVTM and ANQGSEA. Between the trimmed V and J ends, which lost 4 bases and 0 bases, there was a span of 9 bases. The CDR3 reads CSVGGPMNTEAFF. In nucleotides, the CDR3 is TGCAGCGTTGGGGGGCCGATGAACACTGAAGCTTTCTTT.

The chain joins TRBV11-3 to TRBJ2-2; possibly TRBD2 for D (5 bases). CDR3 length: 16 amino acids. V lost 0 bases to trimming and J lost 2 bases, with 10 bases between them. CDR1 and CDR2 (germline): SGHNT, YENEEA. The DNA of the CDR3 is TGTGCCAGCAGCTTAGATCGCGGGCATAACACCGGGGAGCTGTTTTTT. It is translated as CASSLDRGHNTGELFF.

J is TRBJ2-2 and V is TRBV5-1; unclear D gene. This CDR3 contains 14 residues. Between the trimmed V and J ends, which lost 4 bases and 3 bases, there was a span of 10 bases. Germline V gene data show CDR1 as SGHRS and CDR2 as YFSETQ. The CDR3 DNA reads TGCGCCAGCAGCGAGAACTACCACACCGGGGAGCTGTTTTTT. It specifies CASSENYHTGELFF.

The rearrangement joins TRBV15 to TRBJ1-4; D remains ambiguous. Germline V gene lookup returns CDR1 LNHNV and CDR2 YYDKDF (reference sequence). The CDR3 consists of 15 residues. V was shortened by 0 bases and J by 8 bases, with 13 bases between the two germline ends. CDR3 DNA sequence: TGTGCCACCAGCAGAGATGTAGGGCTGAAGGAAAAACTGTTTTTT. Translated: CATSRDVGLKEKLFF. The full variable domain, in which reference TRBV15 and TRBJ1-4 provide the parts outside the CDR3, is DAMVIQNPRYQVTQFGKPVTLSCSQTLNHNVMYWYQQKSSQAPKLLFHYYDKDFNNEADTPDNFQSRRPNTSFCFLDIRSPGLGDTAMYLCATSRDVGLKEKLFFGSGTQLSVL.

This clonotype was seen only a few times. V usage is TRBV12-3 or TRBV12-4 and J usage is TRBJ2-5; D ambiguous. The CDR3 extends over 15 amino acids. The V end was cut by 4 bases, the J end by 2 bases, with 14 bases between. CDR3 nucleotides: TGTGCCAGCAGTTCCGCCCCAGGAAGACAAGAGACCCAGTACTTC. It encodes CASSSAPGRQETQYF.